These T cell receptor beta chains were read from a single sample in a study of blood T cell repertoires in COVID-19. Measured with immunoSEQ multiplex PCR; TCRdb has only the in-frame clones, and not every one. Found here are approximately 150,000 clones, approximately 88% of them singletons; the top ten hold about 10%. The specimen was peripheral blood. The receptors were sampled from a man in his sixties with active or convalescent COVID-19. Each CDR3 is given with its conserved first and last residue. D genes are given only for firm matches. Clone size is given for some rows only: seen once, a few or many times, or a class if the clone is expanded.

V: TRBV27; J: TRBJ2-7; D: .; size: .; DNA: TGTGCCAGCAGTTCGTACCCGGGACACAACTACGAGCAGTACTTC; CDR3: CASSSYPGHNYEQYF
V: TRBV2; J: TRBJ1-4; D: .; size: .; DNA: TGTGCCAGCAGTGTCAGGGAAAATGAAAAACTGTTTTTT; CDR3: CASSVRENEKLFF
V: TRBV9; J: TRBJ2-2; D: .; size: .; DNA: TGTGCCAGCAGCGTAGTCGAGAGCACCGGGGAGCTGTTTTTT; CDR3: CASSVVESTGELFF
V: TRBV9; J: TRBJ1-4; D: TRBD1; size: .; DNA: TGTGCCAGCAGCCCCCGGTCCGGGACAGGGATGCTAACTAATGAAAAACTGTTTTTT; CDR3: CASSPRSGTGMLTNEKLFF
V: TRBV7-9; J: TRBJ1-2; D: TRBD1; size: few; DNA: TGTGCCAGCAGCCCTCGGACAGGAACCCACTATGGCTACACCTTC; CDR3: CASSPRTGTHYGYTF
V: TRBV6-4; J: TRBJ2-5; D: TRBD2; size: .; DNA: TGTGCCAGCAGTCTGACTAGCGGAGAACAAGAGACCCAGTACTTC; CDR3: CASSLTSGEQETQYF
V: TRBV4-3; J: TRBJ2-7; D: .; size: .; DNA: TGCGCTAGCAGGTCGCTAGCGAACGACGAGCAGTACTTC; CDR3: CASRSLANDEQYF
V: TRBV7-9; J: TRBJ2-7; D: .; size: .; DNA: TGTGCCAGCAGATCGGACAGTAGAACCTACGAGCAGTACTTC; CDR3: CASRSDSRTYEQYF
V: TRBV6-5; J: TRBJ1-2; D: .; size: .; DNA: TGTGCCAGCAGCGGATCATACAGGGTCTCTGGCTACACCTTC; CDR3: CASSGSYRVSGYTF
V: TRBV4-1; J: TRBJ2-2; D: TRBD1; size: many; DNA: TGCGCCAGCAGCCATAGTCGGACAGGGACCGGGGAGCTGTTTTTT; CDR3: CASSHSRTGTGELFF
V: TRBV19; J: TRBJ1-5; D: .; size: .; DNA: TGTGCCAGTAGTATAGGCTCCTATTATCAGCCCCAGCATTTT; CDR3: CASSIGSYYQPQHF
V: TRBV28; J: TRBJ2-2; D: TRBD2; size: .; DNA: TGTGCCAGCTTGCTTGGCGGGAGGACCGGGGAGCTGTTTTTT; CDR3: CASLLGGRTGELFF
V: TRBV3-1/TRBV3-2; J: TRBJ1-1; D: .; size: .; DNA: TGTGCCAGCAGCCAAGTTACAGCCAAGCCTGAAGCTTTCTTT; CDR3: CASSQVTAKPEAFF
V: TRBV12-3/TRBV12-4; J: TRBJ2-5; D: TRBD1; size: .; DNA: TGTGCCAGCAGTTACAGGGGAGAGACCCAGTACTTC; CDR3: CASSYRGETQYF
V: TRBV4-3; J: TRBJ1-1; D: .; size: .; DNA: TGCGCCAGCAGCGCTGAAGCGATGAACACTGAAGCTTTCTTT; CDR3: CASSAEAMNTEAFF
V: TRBV19; J: TRBJ1-2; D: TRBD1; size: .; DNA: TGTGCCAGTAGTATTTCACAGGGGTCTGGTTATGGCTACACCTTC; CDR3: CASSISQGSGYGYTF
V: TRBV19; J: TRBJ2-5; D: .; size: .; DNA: TGTGCCAGTAGTACGGTCCCCGCGCAGGGAGAGACCCAGTACTTC; CDR3: CASSTVPAQGETQYF
V: TRBV6-2/TRBV6-3; J: TRBJ2-5; D: .; size: .; DNA: TGTGCCAGCAGTTACCTCCAGGGGGAGACCCAGTACTTC; CDR3: CASSYLQGETQYF
V: TRBV28; J: TRBJ2-4; D: .; size: .; DNA: TGTGCCAGCAGTTTCTCAGGGGCGGTGAGGAAAAACATTCAGTACTTC; CDR3: CASSFSGAVRKNIQYF
V: TRBV28; J: TRBJ1-2; D: TRBD1; size: .; DNA: TGTGCCAGCGGGGAGGGGGACAGGGGCGTCCTTGGCTACACCTTC; CDR3: CASGEGDRGVLGYTF
V: TRBV18; J: TRBJ2-7; D: TRBD1; size: .; DNA: TGTGCCAGCTCACCAGACCTCGGGACAGGGATCTACGAGCAGTACTTC; CDR3: CASSPDLGTGIYEQYF
V: TRBV12-3/TRBV12-4; J: TRBJ1-6; D: .; size: .; DNA: TGTGCCAGCATCATGACAGACAATTCACCCCTCCACTTT; CDR3: CASIMTDNSPLHF
V: TRBV5-1; J: TRBJ2-1; D: TRBD2; size: .; DNA: TGCGCCAGCAGCTTGGTAGCGGGAGTAAGGGAGCAGTTCTTC; CDR3: CASSLVAGVREQFF